A selection of T cell receptor beta chains follows, all from one sample in a study of cytomegalovirus exposure and HLA in healthy donors. TCRdb's table, derived via immunoSEQ multiplex PCR, lists solely in-frame clones and lacks some. In the table there are 150,000 or so clones, around four fifths of which are singletons. Sequenced sample: PBMCs. The receptors were gathered from a man aged 18 to 35 in good health and CMV-seropositive. Both conserved end residues are part of each CDR3. A D gene is named only where the DNA matches it firmly. Clone size is not always given. Where it is, it says once, few, many or a class for expanded clones.

j_call | d_call | v_call | clone_size | cdr3_nt | cdr3_aa
TRBJ2-7 | TRBD2 | TRBV7-9 | - | TGTGCCAGCAGTTATACTAGCGCCGAACCCTACGAGCAGTACTTC | CASSYTSAEPYEQYF
TRBJ1-5 | - | TRBV6-5 | - | TGTGCCAGCAGCCTTACCGTGGGCCAGCCCCAGCATTTT | CASSLTVGQPQHF
TRBJ1-1 | - | TRBV19 | - | TGTGCCAGTAGGGTCGGGTCGAAAGCTTTCTTT | CASRVGSKAFF
TRBJ1-5 | - | TRBV10-2 | - | TGCGCCAGCGGGGACTCAAGGGTGGGCCCCCTGGATCCCCAGCATTTT | CASGDSRVGPLDPQHF
TRBJ2-5 | TRBD2 | TRBV28 | - | TGTGCCAGCAGTTTACTAGCGGGAGAGCGAGAGACCCAGTACTTC | CASSLLAGERETQYF
TRBJ1-2 | - | TRBV29-1 | - | TGCAGCGTTGTATCGACTGAAAACTATGGCTACACCTTC | CSVVSTENYGYTF
TRBJ2-7 | - | TRBV5-4 | - | TGTGCCAGCAAGCGTGGGGGGGCCTTCGAGCAGTACTTC | CASKRGGAFEQYF
TRBJ1-5 | TRBD1 | TRBV19 | - | TGTGCCAGTACGGGAGGGGGCTGGCAGCCCCAGCATTTT | CASTGGGWQPQHF
TRBJ1-1 | TRBD1 | TRBV6-6 | - | TGTGCCAGCAGTTACTATGGGACAGGGTTTGGAGCTTTCTTT | CASSYYGTGFGAFF
TRBJ2-2 | TRBD2 | TRBV7-2 | - | TGTGCCAGCAGCTTCGTGGGAGGGCCGGCCGGGGAGCTGTTTTTT | CASSFVGGPAGELFF
TRBJ2-5 | - | TRBV14 | once | TGTGCCAGCAGCCAAGATTGGTTCGGGTCCCAAGAGACCCAGTACTTC | CASSQDWFGSQETQYF
TRBJ2-7 | TRBD2 | TRBV7-8 | - | TGTGCCAGCAGCAGAAGAGGACTAGCGGGAGAATACGAGCAGTACTTC | CASSRRGLAGEYEQYF
TRBJ1-2 | - | TRBV4-1 | - | TGCGCCAGCAGCCAAGGTCTCGTCAGGGACTATGGCTACACCTTC | CASSQGLVRDYGYTF
TRBJ1-1 | - | TRBV7-3 | few | TGTGCCAGCAGCTTAAATGGACAGACGAACACTGAAGCTTTCTTT | CASSLNGQTNTEAFF
TRBJ2-1 | TRBD1 | TRBV27 | - | TGTGCCAGCAGTTTAAATCGCGGGACAGGGGCTAGCGGAACCCGAAAATACAATGAGCAGTTCTTC | CASSLNRGTGASGTRKYNEQFF
TRBJ2-5 | - | TRBV20-1 | - | TGCAGTGCTAGACCTCGGGAGACCCAGTACTTC | CSARPRETQYF
TRBJ1-1 | - | TRBV19 | - | TGTGCCAGTAGTACGGGACTCTCTGAAGCTTTCTTT | CASSTGLSEAFF